The sequence of this T cell receptor beta chain was determined in a study of OX40 agonist ivuxolimab in advanced cancers. About the study: Three patients responded partially, comprising one with hepatocellular carcinoma and two with cutaneous melanoma.

As regards this clone: As yet, its antigen is unknown.

Study-wide results and limits: By week 6 at 0.1 to 3.0 mg/kg, blood CD4+ and CD8+ T cells had expanded clonally. In CD8+ T cells, expanded clones were on average more numerous than in CD4+.

Trimming took 5 bases from V and 2 from J, leaving 4 bases between them. The germline gives CDR1 MNHEY, CDR2 SVGAGI. The CDR3 is made up of 11 amino acids. Assay used: immunoSEQ multiplex PCR; TCRdb lists only in-frame clones, some missing. The sample lists 150,000 to 190,000 clones; 90% to 95% were seen once. V is TRBV6-5 and J is TRBJ2-7; D remains unclear. This receptor was obtained from an adult with an advanced solid tumor such as melanoma, head and neck, liver or kidney cancer. The sequenced sample was CD4+ or CD8+ T cells sorted from blood, obtained in a trial of the OX40 agonist ivuxolimab. This chain's CDR3 is CASSRAYEQYF. For the CDR3, the DNA is TGTGCCAGCAGTCGGGCCTACGAGCAGTACTTC.